Presented here are 15 T cell receptor beta chains from one specimen sequenced in a study of control samples from healthy donors and cancer patients. TCRdb's copy holds only in-frame clones and misses some; the assay was immunoSEQ multiplex PCR. The table records around 150,000 clones, around 90% of them present only once. Sequenced sample: blood. The receptors come from a man younger than 45 in good health.

The CDR3 protein is CATSDPGAQETQYF. In nucleotides, the CDR3 is TGTGCCACCAGTGACCCAGGTGCCCAAGAGACCCAGTACTTC. This chain uses TRBV24-1 with TRBJ2-5; no definite D call. The germline V gene encodes CDR1 KGHDR and CDR2 SFDVKD. The CDR3 is 14 amino acids. V shed 4 bases and J shed 1 base, with 9 bases lying between them.

This clone came up a few times. This chain connects TRBV28 to TRBJ2-6, with D possibly called TRBD1 or TRBD2 (5 bases each). The CDR3 is made up of 15 amino acids. Trimming removed 4 bases from V and 2 bases from J, with 9 bases in between. Germline loops: CDR1 MDHEN, CDR2 SYDVKM. CDR3 sequence: CASSSMGPGANVLTF. CDR3 DNA sequence: TGTGCCAGCAGTTCCATGGGACCTGGGGCCAACGTCCTGACTTTC.

The chain employs TRBV10-3 and TRBJ2-5, with no clear D. Germline-derived CDR1 and CDR2 are ENHRY and SYGVKD. Trimming left V 7 bases short and J 2 bases short, with 14 bases between. The CDR3 contains 14 residues. The CDR3 loop is CAIKESGLQETQYF. The CDR3 nucleotides read TGTGCCATCAAGGAGTCGGGTCTTCAAGAGACCCAGTACTTC.

This sequence joins TRBV19 and TRBJ1-3; D not resolved. V was cut by 7 bases and J by 3 bases, with 16 bases left in between. CDR3 length equals 15 residues. Germline V gene data show CDR1 as LNHDA and CDR2 as SQIVND (reference sequence). The CDR3 here is CASTRAGEDGNTIYF. The DNA of the CDR3 is TGTGCCAGTACCCGGGCCGGTGAGGATGGAAACACCATATATTTT. The entire variable domain, with the rest obtained from reference TRBV19 and TRBJ1-3, is as follows: DGGITQSPKYLFRKEGQNVTLSCEQNLNHDAMYWYRQDPGQGLRLIYYSQIVNDFQKGDIAEGYSVSREKKESFPLTVTSAQKNPTAFYLCASTRAGEDGNTIYFGEGSWLTVV.

In its sample, this clone was seen a few times. CDR3 sequence (DNA): TGTGCCAGCAGCTTAGGGGATGGAGAGACCCAGTACTTC. Protein sequence: CASSLGDGETQYF. This chain joins TRBV7-3 and TRBJ2-5; D unclear. The CDR3 loop spans 13 amino acids. Trimming cost V 2 bases and J 4 bases, with 8 bases left between them. Germline values: CDR1 SGHTA, CDR2 FQGTGA.

The chain is built from TRBV15 and TRBJ2-1; tentatively, D is TRBD1 or TRBD2 (5 bases each). The CDR3 is made up of 15 amino acids. Trimming left V 0 bases short and J 9 bases short, with 15 bases between. CDR1 is LNHNV and CDR2 is YYDKDF in the germline V gene (reference sequence). The DNA of the CDR3 is TGTGCCACCAGCAGAGATTGGGTGGGGGTGAGTGAGCAGTTCTTC. Translation: CATSRDWVGVSEQFF.

The chain links TRBV19 to TRBJ1-1, with no clear D. The V end was cut by 0 bases, the J end by 3 bases, with 11 bases between. The CDR3 totals 15 residues. Germline V gene lookup returns CDR1 LNHDA and CDR2 SQIVND (reference sequence). The CDR3 reads CASSIDLTGDTEAFF. The CDR3 DNA follows: TGTGCCAGTAGTATAGATTTGACCGGGGACACTGAAGCTTTCTTT. The full variable domain, its missing parts supplied by reference TRBV19 and TRBJ1-1, is DGGITQSPKYLFRKEGQNVTLSCEQNLNHDAMYWYRQDPGQGLRLIYYSQIVNDFQKGDIAEGYSVSREKKESFPLTVTSAQKNPTAFYLCASSIDLTGDTEAFFGQGTRLTVV.

The gene calls are TRBV28 and TRBJ1-5; a weak D match, TRBD1 (5 bases). CDR1 is MDHEN, CDR2 SYDVKM, per germline. This CDR3 has 15 amino acids. Trimming took 4 bases from V and 5 from J, leaving 15 bases between them. The CDR3 DNA is TGTGCCAGCAGTTCCACCTCGGGGGGGTATCAGCCCCAGCATTTT. Translating it yields CASSSTSGGYQPQHF.

This clone was seen only a few times. The chain has TRBV3-1 (or the pseudogene TRBV3-2) and TRBJ2-2, with D tentatively TRBD1 (6 bases). V was pared by 0 bases and J by 1 base, with 15 bases between. The CDR3 extends over 18 amino acids. Per germline, CDR1 LGHDT and CDR2 YNNKEL (reference sequence). The CDR3 DNA follows: TGTGCCAGCAGCCAAGATCCTGGTTCAGGGGAGAACACCGGGGAGCTGTTTTTT. Translation: CASSQDPGSGENTGELFF.

V and J are TRBV27 and TRBJ1-1, with 7 bases aligning to TRBD1. CDR3 size: 15 residues. Germline V gene lookup returns CDR1 MNHEY and CDR2 SMNVEV (reference sequence). The junction had 8 bases not matched to a gene; V was cut back by 6 bases and J by 1 base. CDR3 residues: CASRVKGQKNTEAFF. Written as DNA, the CDR3 is TGTGCCAGCAGAGTAAAGGGACAGAAGAACACTGAAGCTTTCTTT.

The chain has TRBV24-1 and TRBJ2-1; 7 bases map to TRBD2. Germline lookup yields CDR1 KGHDR and CDR2 SFDVKD. J was trimmed by 6 bases and V by 5 bases; bases with no gene match: 9. This CDR3 is built from 15 residues. In DNA form, the CDR3 reads TGTGCCACCAGTGGCGGCGGGAGAAGCCGCAATGAGCAGTTCTTC. Translating it yields CATSGGGRSRNEQFF.

V usage is TRBV7-9 and J usage is TRBJ2-3; D is possibly TRBD2 (6 bases). Trimming removed 4 bases at V and 2 bases at J, with 16 bases between. Germline V CDR1 and CDR2: SEHNR, FQNEAQ (reference sequence). The CDR3 runs 16 residues. The CDR3 nucleotides are TGTGCCAGCAGCTCCAGTTTGGGGGGAAACACAGATACGCAGTATTTT. Its protein is CASSSSLGGNTDTQYF.

The rearrangement uses TRBV28 and TRBJ1-2; D is uncertain. Germline V gene sequence: CDR1 MDHEN, CDR2 SYDVKM. The germline V and J ends were trimmed by 3 bases and 8 bases, with 13 bases remaining between them. CDR3 size: 13 residues. The CDR3 region is CASSLRSTGGYTF. In DNA, the CDR3 is TGTGCCAGCAGTTTGAGGTCTACTGGCGGCTACACCTTC.

V gene TRBV10-3 combines with J gene TRBJ2-1; no clear D gene. Trimming took off 2 bases at V and 0 bases at J, with 11 bases between the two ends. The CDR3 consists of 16 residues. The germline V gene encodes CDR1 ENHRY and CDR2 SYGVKD. CDR3 sequence (DNA): TGTGCCATCAGTGAGGAAAATCCCCTCTCCTACAATGAGCAGTTCTTC. The encoded protein is CAISEENPLSYNEQFF.

This clone appeared a few times. The genes are TRBV2 and TRBJ2-7; possible D gene TRBD1, 5 bases. Trimming pared 4 bases from V and 6 bases from J, leaving 13 bases between. CDR1 is SNHLY, CDR2 FYNNEI, per germline. CDR3 length equals 13 residues. The CDR3 loop is CASSGAGRTEQYF. In DNA form, the CDR3 reads TGTGCCAGCAGTGGGGCAGGGCGGACCGAGCAGTACTTC.